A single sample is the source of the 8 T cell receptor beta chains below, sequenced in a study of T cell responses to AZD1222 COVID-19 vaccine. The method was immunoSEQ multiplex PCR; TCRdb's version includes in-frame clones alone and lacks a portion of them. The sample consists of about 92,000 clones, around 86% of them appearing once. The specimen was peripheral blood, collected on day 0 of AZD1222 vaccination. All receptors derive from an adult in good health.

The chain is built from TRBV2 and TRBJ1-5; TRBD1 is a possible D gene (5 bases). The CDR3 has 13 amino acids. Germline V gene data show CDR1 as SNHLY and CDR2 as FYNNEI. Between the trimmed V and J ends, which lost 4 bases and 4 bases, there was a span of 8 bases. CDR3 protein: CASSVTANQPQHF. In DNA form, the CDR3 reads TGTGCCAGCAGTGTGACAGCGAATCAGCCCCAGCATTTT.

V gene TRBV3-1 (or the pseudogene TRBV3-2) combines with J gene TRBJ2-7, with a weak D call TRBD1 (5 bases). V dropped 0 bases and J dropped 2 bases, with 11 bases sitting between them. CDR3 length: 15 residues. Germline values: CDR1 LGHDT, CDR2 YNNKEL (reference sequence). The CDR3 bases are TGTGCCAGCAGCCAAGACGGAGTCAGGGCCTACGAGCAGTACTTC. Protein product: CASSQDGVRAYEQYF.

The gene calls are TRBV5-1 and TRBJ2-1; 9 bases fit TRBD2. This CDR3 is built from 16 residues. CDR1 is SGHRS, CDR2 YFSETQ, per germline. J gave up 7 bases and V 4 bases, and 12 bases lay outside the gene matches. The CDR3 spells CASSPRIPAGGNEQFF. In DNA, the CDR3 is TGCGCCAGCAGCCCCCGTATCCCAGCGGGGGGAAATGAGCAGTTCTTC. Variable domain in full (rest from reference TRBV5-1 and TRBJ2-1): KAGVTQTPRYLIKTRGQQVTLSCSPISGHRSVSWYQQTPGQGLQFLFEYFSETQRNKGNFPGRFSGRQFSNSRSEMNVSTLELGDSALYLCASSPRIPAGGNEQFFGPGTRLTVL.

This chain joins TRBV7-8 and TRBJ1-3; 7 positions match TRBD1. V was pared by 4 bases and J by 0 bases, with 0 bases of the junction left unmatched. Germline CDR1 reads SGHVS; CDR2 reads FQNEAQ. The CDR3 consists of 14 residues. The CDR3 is CASSYRGSGNTIYF. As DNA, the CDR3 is TGTGCCAGCAGCTACAGGGGCTCTGGAAACACCATATATTTT.

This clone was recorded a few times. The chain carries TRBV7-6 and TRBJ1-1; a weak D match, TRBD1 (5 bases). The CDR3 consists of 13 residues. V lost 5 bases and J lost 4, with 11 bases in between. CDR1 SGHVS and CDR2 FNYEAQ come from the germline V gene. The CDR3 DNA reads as TGTGCCAGCAGCCGGGGGAGGGGCACTGAAGCTTTCTTT. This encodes CASSRGRGTEAFF.

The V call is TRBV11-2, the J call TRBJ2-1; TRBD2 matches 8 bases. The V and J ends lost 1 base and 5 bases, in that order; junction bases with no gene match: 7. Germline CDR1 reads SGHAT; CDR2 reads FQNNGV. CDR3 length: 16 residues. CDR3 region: CASSLGLAIPNNEQFF. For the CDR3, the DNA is TGTGCCAGCAGCTTAGGACTAGCGATACCAAACAATGAGCAGTTCTTC.

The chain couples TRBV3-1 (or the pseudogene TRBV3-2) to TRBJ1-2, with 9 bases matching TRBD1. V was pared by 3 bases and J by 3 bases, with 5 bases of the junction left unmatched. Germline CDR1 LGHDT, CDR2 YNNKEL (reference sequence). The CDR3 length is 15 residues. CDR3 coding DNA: TGTGCCAGCAGCCACCGGGACAGGGACCACTATGGCTACACCTTC. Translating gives CASSHRDRDHYGYTF.

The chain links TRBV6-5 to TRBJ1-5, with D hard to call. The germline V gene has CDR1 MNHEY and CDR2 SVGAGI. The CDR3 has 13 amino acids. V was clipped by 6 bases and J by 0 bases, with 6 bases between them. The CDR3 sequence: CASRRDSNQPQHF. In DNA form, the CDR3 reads TGTGCCAGCAGGAGAGATAGCAATCAGCCCCAGCATTTT.